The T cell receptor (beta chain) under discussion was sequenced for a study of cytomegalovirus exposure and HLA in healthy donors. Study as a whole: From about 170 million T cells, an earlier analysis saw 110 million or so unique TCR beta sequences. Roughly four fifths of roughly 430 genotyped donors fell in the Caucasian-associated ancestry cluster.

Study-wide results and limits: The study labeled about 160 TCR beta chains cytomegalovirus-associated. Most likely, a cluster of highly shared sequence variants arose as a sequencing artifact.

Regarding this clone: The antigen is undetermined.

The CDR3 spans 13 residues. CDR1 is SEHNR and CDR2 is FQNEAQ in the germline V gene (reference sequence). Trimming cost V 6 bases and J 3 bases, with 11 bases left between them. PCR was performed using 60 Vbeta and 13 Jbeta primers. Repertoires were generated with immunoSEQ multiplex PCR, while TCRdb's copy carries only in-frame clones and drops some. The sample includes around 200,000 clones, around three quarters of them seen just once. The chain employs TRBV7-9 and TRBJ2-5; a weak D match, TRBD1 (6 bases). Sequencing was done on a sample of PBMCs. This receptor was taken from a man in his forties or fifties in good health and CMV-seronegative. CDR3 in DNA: TGTGCCAGCAGTCCCGAGGGGGAAGAGACCCAGTACTTC. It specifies CASSPEGEETQYF.